The clone carrying this T cell receptor (beta chain) was seen only once. CDR3 length equals 16 residues. CDR1 and CDR2 (germline): LGHNA, YSLEER. Between the trimmed V and J ends, which lost 1 base and 1 base, there was a span of 11 bases. This entry comes from a study of blood T cell repertoires in COVID-19. Libraries were prepared by immunoSEQ multiplex PCR; TCRdb keeps only in-frame clonotypes and omits some of them. The data show more than 95,000 clones, roughly 79% seen once. The material sequenced was peripheral blood. The TCR originated in a woman aged 70-85 years with acute or convalescent COVID-19. The chain recombines TRBV4-3 with TRBJ1-3, with D hard to call. This CDR3 is CASSQGAGVSGNTIYF. In DNA, the CDR3 is TGCGCCAGCAGCCAAGGGGCCGGGGTATCTGGAAACACCATATATTTT.